This entry is about one T cell receptor beta chain. Antigen: not known. Nashville, Tennessee was home to all donors, who were Caucasian adults. The sample is drawn from a study of shared clonotypes between healthy human individuals. Repertoires were generated with immunoSEQ multiplex PCR, while TCRdb's copy carries only in-frame clones and drops some. The table includes about 1.5 million clones, approximately 98% detected once. Findings and limits, study-wide: Memory subsets generally showed smaller estimated richness than naive subsets did. The naive CD4 repertoires of several donors were compared, and around 5% of clonotypes were shared.

The CDR3 loop spans 16 amino acids. Losses at the gene ends were 2 bases for V and 4 bases for J; bases not matched to a gene: 7. Germline assignment: CDR1 LGHNA and CDR2 YNFKEQ. Material: naive CD4+ T cells sorted from blood. Subset specified: CD45RA+ positively selected. This sequence was found in a man aged 25-45 years in good health. V usage is TRBV4-2 and J usage is TRBJ2-1, with 8 bases lining up with TRBD2. The CDR3: CASSQTSSGPYNEQFF. The CDR3, as DNA: TGTGCCAGCAGCCAAACCTCTAGCGGGCCGTACAATGAGCAGTTCTTC.